Listed below are T cell receptor beta chains from one sample, sequenced in a study of blood T cell repertoires in COVID-19. Sequencing was performed with immunoSEQ multiplex PCR; in TCRdb, only in-frame clones are kept and a portion is missing. The sample lists 350,000 to 400,000 clones, approximately 90% occurring once. Sequencing was carried out using PBMCs or T cells enriched from blood (not recorded which). Receptor source: a man aged 18-30 years who had recovered from COVID-19. CDR3s include the opening cysteine and the closing phenylalanine or tryptophan. A D gene is named only where the DNA matches it firmly. Clone sizes are given selectively: once, few, many, or a class where the clone is expanded.

len	v_gene	d_gene	abundance	j_gene	CDR3nt	CDR3aa
12	TRBV6-6	NA	NA	TRBJ1-2	TGTGCCAGCAGTTACCCCGACGGGGGCTACACCTTC	CASSYPDGGYTF
15	TRBV7-9	TRBD1	NA	TRBJ1-3	TGTGCCAGCAGCTTGTCGGACAGGCCTGGAAACACCATATATTTT	CASSLSDRPGNTIYF
15	TRBV5-4	NA	NA	TRBJ2-7	TGTGCCAGCAGCTCAAGGACCGGGGGTGGTTACGAGCAGTACTTC	CASSSRTGGGYEQYF
16	TRBV2	NA	NA	TRBJ2-3	TGTGCCAGCAGTGAAGGATGGGGGCCTTACATAGATACGCAGTATTTT	CASSEGWGPYIDTQYF
14	TRBV11-2	TRBD1	NA	TRBJ2-4	TGTGCCAGCAGCGCCGACAGGGTTGGAAACATTCAGTACTTC	CASSADRVGNIQYF
14	TRBV7-8	TRBD1	NA	TRBJ1-1	TGTGCCAGCAGCTCAACAGGGGGTAGGACTGAAGCTTTCTTT	CASSSTGGRTEAFF
14	TRBV7-6	TRBD2	NA	TRBJ2-1	TGTGCCAGCAGCTCTAGCGGGAGTTGGTATGAGCAGTTCTTC	CASSSSGSWYEQFF
13	TRBV6-5	NA	NA	TRBJ1-2	TGTGCCAGCAGTATTCAGGGTGGCTATGGCTACACCTTC	CASSIQGGYGYTF
15	TRBV5-1	NA	NA	TRBJ2-1	TGCGCCAGCAGCCCGGCGGGGCGGATTAACAATGAGCAGTTCTTC	CASSPAGRINNEQFF
14	TRBV5-5	TRBD1	NA	TRBJ2-2	TGTGCCAGCAGCCTCTCAGGGGGCACCGGGGAGCTGTTTTTT	CASSLSGGTGELFF
12	TRBV11-2	NA	NA	TRBJ2-7	TGTGCCAGCAGCTTAGATAGCTACGAGCAGTACTTC	CASSLDSYEQYF
15	TRBV9	NA	NA	TRBJ2-3	TGTGCCAGCAGCGTAGGTTTGGACTCCGCAGATACGCAGTATTTT	CASSVGLDSADTQYF
15	TRBV7-9	NA	NA	TRBJ2-5	TGTGCCAGCAGTTCCGGGACACTCAAACAAGAGACCCAGTACTTC	CASSSGTLKQETQYF
12	TRBV10-2	NA	NA	TRBJ1-1	TGCGCCAGCAGGTTCTCGGGCACTGAAGCTTTCTTT	CASRFSGTEAFF
14	TRBV7-2	TRBD2	NA	TRBJ2-7	TGTGCCAGCCATGCAGGCGGGAGTCACTACGAGCAGTACTTC	CASHAGGSHYEQYF
17	TRBV27	NA	NA	TRBJ2-4	TGTGCCAGCAGTTTACAGGGTTGGGCTTTGGGCAAAAACATTCAGTACTTC	CASSLQGWALGKNIQYF
17	TRBV19	TRBD1	NA	TRBJ1-6	TGTGCCAGTAGAATAATGGGACAGGGGGCGATTTATTCACCCCTCCACTTT	CASRIMGQGAIYSPLHF
13	TRBV2	NA	NA	TRBJ1-5	TGTGCCAGCAGTGAAGAATACAATCAGCCCCAGCATTTT	CASSEEYNQPQHF
13	TRBV9	NA	NA	TRBJ1-6	TGTGCCAGCAGCGTAGGGGGAGGGACGCCCCTCCACTTT	CASSVGGGTPLHF
17	TRBV13	NA	NA	TRBJ2-2	TGTGCCAGCAGCCCCCGTTCCGGGAACGCGAACACCGGGGAGCTGTTTTTT	CASSPRSGNANTGELFF
17	TRBV18	TRBD2	NA	TRBJ2-3	TGTGCCAGCTCACCTAAGACTAGCGGGCTAGGCACAGATACGCAGTATTTT	CASSPKTSGLGTDTQYF
14	TRBV5-8	TRBD1	NA	TRBJ1-4	TGTGCCAGCAGCGTAAGACAGGGTAGTGAAAAACTGTTTTTT	CASSVRQGSEKLFF
12	TRBV19	NA	NA	TRBJ2-1	TGTGCCAGTAGTATGGACAGTCCCAATCAGTTCTTC	CASSMDSPNQFF
15	TRBV6-5	NA	once	TRBJ2-5	TGTGCCAGCATGGAGTACCGCGCCCGCGGAGAGACCCAGTACTTC	CASMEYRARGETQYF
13	TRBV3-1/TRBV3-2	NA	NA	TRBJ1-1	TGTGCCAGCAGTGGCAGGCTGAACACTGAAGCTTTCTTT	CASSGRLNTEAFF
12	TRBV18	NA	NA	TRBJ2-5	TGTGCCAGCTCTCAACTTGAGGAGACCCAGTACTTC	CASSQLEETQYF
15	TRBV5-1	TRBD1	once	TRBJ2-1	TGCGCCAGCAGTTCGACAGGGGAGGCCTACAATGAGCAGTTCTTC	CASSSTGEAYNEQFF
15	TRBV7-2	NA	few	TRBJ2-7	TGTGCCAGCAGCTCAGTCCGGACTGGAGGGGAGGAGCAGTACTTC	CASSSVRTGGEEQYF
14	TRBV9	NA	NA	TRBJ2-4	TGTGCCAGCAGCGCGAGCCATAAGGGGGACATTCAGTACTTC	CASSASHKGDIQYF
17	TRBV11-2	TRBD2	NA	TRBJ2-1	TGTGCCAGCAGCTCAAGCGGAAGCGGGAGGTCCTACAATGAGCAGTTCTTC	CASSSSGSGRSYNEQFF
15	TRBV4-1	NA	once	TRBJ1-2	TGCGCCAGCAGCCAAGTTTACCCAGAAAACTATGGCTACACCTTC	CASSQVYPENYGYTF
11	TRBV9	NA	NA	TRBJ2-1	TGTGCCAGCAGAGGGGGGGATGAGCAGTTCTTC	CASRGGDEQFF
14	TRBV18	NA	NA	TRBJ2-7	TGTGCCAGCTCATCCCAGGGGAGGGTGTACGAGCAGTACTTC	CASSSQGRVYEQYF
13	TRBV18	NA	NA	TRBJ1-1	TGTGCCAGCTCACCTGCATCTCGCGGTGAAGCTTTCTTT	CASSPASRGEAFF
13	TRBV28	NA	NA	TRBJ1-5	TGTGCCAGCAGTGCAGATAGCAATCAGCCCCAGCATTTT	CASSADSNQPQHF
15	TRBV9	NA	NA	TRBJ2-1	TGTGCCAGCAGCGCCCCTACGGGGGATGGGGTTGAGCAGTTCTTC	CASSAPTGDGVEQFF
13	TRBV14	NA	NA	TRBJ2-5	TGTGCCAGCAGCCAAGATTGGCAGGGGATGAAGTACTTC	CASSQDWQGMKYF
15	TRBV4-1	NA	NA	TRBJ1-5	TGCGCCAGCAGCCCGCAGCAGGGTGGCAATCAGCCCCAGCATTTT	CASSPQQGGNQPQHF
17	TRBV4-1	NA	NA	TRBJ2-1	TGCGCCAGCAGCCAAGGTCCGGGACTCGACAATTACAATGAGCAGTTCTTC	CASSQGPGLDNYNEQFF
15	TRBV6-5	TRBD1	NA	TRBJ1-1	TGTGCCAGCAGCCATAAGGACAGGGGAAACACTGAAGCTTTCTTT	CASSHKDRGNTEAFF
13	TRBV12-3/TRBV12-4	NA	NA	TRBJ2-1	TGTGCCAGCAGTTTAGGCCTTAGCAGTGAGCAGTTCTTC	CASSLGLSSEQFF
18	TRBV9	TRBD1	NA	TRBJ1-2	TGTGCCAGCAGCGGCGGGACAGGTCTTAGTGCCCTATACTATGGCTACACCTTC	CASSGGTGLSALYYGYTF
13	TRBV9	NA	many	TRBJ1-1	TGTGCCAGCAGCCCCTCGGAGGGCACTGAAGCTTTCTTT	CASSPSEGTEAFF
13	TRBV27	TRBD1	NA	TRBJ1-6	TGTGCCAGCAGTCCGGGACAGGGTTCACCCCTCCACTTT	CASSPGQGSPLHF
15	TRBV5-6	TRBD1	NA	TRBJ2-7	TGTGCCAGCAGCCCGCCCGGGACAGGTTCCTACGAGCAGTACTTC	CASSPPGTGSYEQYF
15	TRBV7-9	TRBD1	NA	TRBJ2-5	TGTGCCAGCAGCCCTAGTAGGGGGCGTAGAGAGACCCAGTACTTC	CASSPSRGRRETQYF
11	TRBV20-1	NA	NA	TRBJ1-1	TGCAGTGCGGATCGACAGAGTGAAGCTTTCTTT	CSADRQSEAFF
15	TRBV18	NA	NA	TRBJ1-1	TGTGCCAGCTCACCTTATAAAGGGGGAGACACTGAAGCTTTCTTT	CASSPYKGGDTEAFF
17	TRBV19	TRBD2	NA	TRBJ2-1	TGTGCCAGTAGCCCATTCTTGACTAGCGGGGCCTACAATGAGCAGTTCTTC	CASSPFLTSGAYNEQFF
13	TRBV28	NA	NA	TRBJ2-2	TGTGCCAGCTGTAGCGGGAACACCGGGGAGCTGTTTTTT	CASCSGNTGELFF
18	TRBV27	NA	NA	TRBJ1-2	TGTGCCAGCAGCTTGAAACCCCCAGGGGCCCCTAGAGACTATGGCTACACCTTC	CASSLKPPGAPRDYGYTF
15	TRBV7-3	TRBD1	NA	TRBJ1-2	TGTGCCACGAGAACCGGGACAGGGATTCTCTATGGCTACACCTTC	CATRTGTGILYGYTF
15	TRBV5-4	TRBD1	NA	TRBJ2-1	TGTGCCAGCAGGTGGGACAGGGCCACCTACAATGAGCAGTTCTTC	CASRWDRATYNEQFF
15	TRBV5-1	NA	NA	TRBJ1-2	TGCGCCAGCAGCCCGGAGGGCAGCTTTGGCTATGGCTACACCTTC	CASSPEGSFGYGYTF
15	TRBV30	TRBD2	NA	TRBJ2-7	TGTGCCTGGAGTGTAGGACTAGCGGGAGTCTACGAGCAGTACTTC	CAWSVGLAGVYEQYF
15	TRBV7-6	TRBD1	NA	TRBJ1-6	TGTGCCAGCAGCCTACTCGGACAGGGCCATTCACCCCTCCACTTT	CASSLLGQGHSPLHF
17	TRBV4-3	NA	NA	TRBJ2-6	TGCGCCAGCAGCCAAGCATTGGGGGCCTCTGGGGCCAACGTCCTGACTTTC	CASSQALGASGANVLTF